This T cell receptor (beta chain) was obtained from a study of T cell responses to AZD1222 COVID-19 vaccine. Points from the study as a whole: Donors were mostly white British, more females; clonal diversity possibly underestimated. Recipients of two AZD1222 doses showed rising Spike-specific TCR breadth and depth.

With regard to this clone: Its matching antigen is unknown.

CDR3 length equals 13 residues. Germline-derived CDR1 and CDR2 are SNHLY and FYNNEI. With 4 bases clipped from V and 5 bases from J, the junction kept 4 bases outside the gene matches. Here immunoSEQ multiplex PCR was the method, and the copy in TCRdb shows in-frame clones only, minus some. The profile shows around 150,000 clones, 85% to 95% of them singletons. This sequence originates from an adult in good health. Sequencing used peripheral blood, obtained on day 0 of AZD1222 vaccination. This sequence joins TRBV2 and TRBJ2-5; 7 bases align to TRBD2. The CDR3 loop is CASSVGGVETQYF. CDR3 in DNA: TGTGCCAGCAGTGTTGGGGGGGTTGAGACCCAGTACTTC.